This paragraph reports one T cell receptor beta chain. Its antigen remains unidentified. The CDR3 length is 14 residues. CDR1 and CDR2 from the germline V gene are SGDLS and YYNGEE. V shed 4 bases and J 4 bases; nucleotides not matched to a gene: 4. The sample belongs to a study of cytomegalovirus exposure and HLA in healthy donors. General study points: Reportedly, cytomegalovirus status was diagnosed with high sensitivity and specificity. According to the study, roughly 160 TCR beta chains were cytomegalovirus-associated.

It was with 60 Vbeta and 13 Jbeta primers that the PCR ran. TCRdb's copy holds only in-frame clones and misses some; the assay was immunoSEQ multiplex PCR. The sample has 150,000 to 200,000 clones, around 80% seen once. The rearrangement uses TRBV9 and TRBJ1-1; 10 bases map to TRBD1. Sequences were obtained from PBMCs. The clonotype comes from a woman aged 50 to 60 in good health and CMV-seropositive. The CDR3 sequence is CASSKGQGSTEAFF. The CDR3 DNA reads as TGTGCCAGCAGCAAGGGACAGGGGAGCACTGAAGCTTTCTTT.